These 3 T cell receptor beta chains originate from one sample sequenced in a study of blood T cell repertoires in COVID-19. Libraries were prepared by immunoSEQ multiplex PCR; TCRdb keeps only in-frame clonotypes and omits some of them. This table has roughly 410,000 clones, 80% to 90% appearing once. The sequenced sample was peripheral blood. These receptors all stem from a woman aged 55-69 years with COVID-19, enrolled during active disease.

The CDR3 coding sequence is TGTGCCAGTAGTGGGACTAGCGGGGGTTCCACTTCCTACGAGCAGTACTTC. It translates to CASSGTSGGSTSYEQYF. The chain is built from TRBV19 and TRBJ2-7; TRBD2 aligns across 14 bases. The germline V gene has CDR1 LNHDA and CDR2 SQIVND (reference sequence). This CDR3 spans 17 amino acids. The J segment lost 1 base and the V segment lost 5 bases, leaving 7 bases of the junction unmatched.

This chain connects TRBV6-4 to TRBJ2-1, with TRBD1 matching over 7 bases. J was trimmed by 7 bases and V by 1 base; bases with no gene match: 4. Per germline, CDR1 MRHNA and CDR2 SNTAGT. This CDR3 comprises 14 residues. CDR3 region: CASSDWTGKNEQFF. The CDR3 DNA is TGTGCCAGCAGTGACTGGACAGGTAAAAATGAGCAGTTCTTC.

This chain uses TRBV25-1 with TRBJ2-7; TRBD1 aligns across 12 bases. V was clipped by 6 bases and J by 2 bases; unmatched bases: 2. The CDR3 runs to 14 residues. Germline V lookup: CDR1 MGHDK, CDR2 SYGVNS. The CDR3 DNA follows: TGTGCCAGCAGGGGGACAGGGGGCACCTACGAGCAGTACTTC. It specifies CASRGTGGTYEQYF.